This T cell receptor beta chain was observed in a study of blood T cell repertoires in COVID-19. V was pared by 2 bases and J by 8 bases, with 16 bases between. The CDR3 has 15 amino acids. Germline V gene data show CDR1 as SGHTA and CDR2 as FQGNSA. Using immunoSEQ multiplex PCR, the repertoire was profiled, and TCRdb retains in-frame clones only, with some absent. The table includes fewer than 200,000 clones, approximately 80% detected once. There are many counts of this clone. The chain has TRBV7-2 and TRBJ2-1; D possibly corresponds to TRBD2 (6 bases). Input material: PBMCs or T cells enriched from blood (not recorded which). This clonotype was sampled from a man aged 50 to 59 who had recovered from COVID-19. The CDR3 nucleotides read TGTGCCAGCAGCTTAAGGGAGGCGGGATCCTATGAGCAGTTCTTC. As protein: CASSLREAGSYEQFF.